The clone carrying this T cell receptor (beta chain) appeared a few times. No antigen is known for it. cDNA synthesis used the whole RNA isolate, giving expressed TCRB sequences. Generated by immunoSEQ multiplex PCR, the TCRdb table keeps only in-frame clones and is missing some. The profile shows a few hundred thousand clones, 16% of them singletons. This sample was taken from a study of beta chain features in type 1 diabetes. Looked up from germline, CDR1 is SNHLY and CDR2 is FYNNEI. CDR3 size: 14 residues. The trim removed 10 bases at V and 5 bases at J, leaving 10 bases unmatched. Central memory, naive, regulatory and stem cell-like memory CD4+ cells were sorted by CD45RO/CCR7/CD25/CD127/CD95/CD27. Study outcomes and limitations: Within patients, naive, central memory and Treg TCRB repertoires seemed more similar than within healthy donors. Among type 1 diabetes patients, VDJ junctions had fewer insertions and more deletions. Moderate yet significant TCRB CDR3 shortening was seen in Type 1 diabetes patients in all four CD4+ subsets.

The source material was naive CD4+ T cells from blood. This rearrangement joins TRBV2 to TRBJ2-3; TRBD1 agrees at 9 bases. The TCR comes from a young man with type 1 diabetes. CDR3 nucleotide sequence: TGTGCCATGAGAGCCGGGACAGGGAAAGATACGCAGTATTTT. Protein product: CAMRAGTGKDTQYF.